The 4 T cell receptor beta chains below were found in one sample sequenced in a study of blood T cell repertoires in COVID-19. Method: immunoSEQ multiplex PCR; TCRdb's copy keeps in-frame clones and lacks some. This sample carries about 310,000 clones, over 75% of them seen once, and the ten largest clones take 1%. Specimen: peripheral blood. The receptor source for this set is a man between 45 and 60 years old with active or convalescent COVID-19.

The chain couples TRBV5-1 to TRBJ2-4; possibly TRBD2 for D (6 bases). The CDR3 consists of 14 residues. The germline V and J ends were trimmed by 1 base and 7 bases, with 12 bases remaining between them. Germline V gene lookup returns CDR1 SGHRS and CDR2 YFSETQ. The CDR3 spells CASSLTGEGNIQYF. CDR3 coding DNA: TGCGCCAGCAGCTTGACGGGAGAGGGGAACATTCAGTACTTC.

The V and J genes are TRBV10-3 and TRBJ2-7; 10 bases are a match to TRBD1. Germline values: CDR1 ENHRY, CDR2 SYGVKD. The V segment lost 6 bases and the J segment 0 bases; nucleotides outside the gene matches: 5. This CDR3 is built from 15 residues. CDR3 nucleotides: TGTGCCATCAGAGAAAGGGACAGGGGCTCCTACGAGCAGTACTTC. Translation: CAIRERDRGSYEQYF.

The chain uses TRBV15 and TRBJ1-4; weak D call: TRBD1 (5 bases). The V gene lost 0 bases and the J gene lost 10 bases, with 18 bases spanning the gap. The CDR3 totals 16 residues. Germline values: CDR1 LNHNV, CDR2 YYDKDF (reference sequence). The CDR3 region is CATSRDERGEEGKLFF. In DNA form, the CDR3 reads TGTGCCACCAGCAGAGATGAAAGGGGCGAGGAGGGAAAACTGTTTTTT. The full variable domain, rest sourced from reference TRBV15 and TRBJ1-4, is DAMVIQNPRYQVTQFGKPVTLSCSQTLNHNVMYWYQQKSSQAPKLLFHYYDKDFNNEADTPDNFQSRRPNTSFCFLDIRSPGLGDTAMYLCATSRDERGEEGKLFFGSGTQLSVL.

The chain uses TRBV5-6 and TRBJ1-3; D is possibly TRBD1 (5 bases). CDR3 size: 13 residues. The ends were cut back, 6 bases at V and 6 bases at J, with 13 bases in the middle. Germline CDR1 reads SGHDT; CDR2 reads YYEEEE. DNA of the CDR3: TGTGCCAGCAAGTGGGGGGATCTAAACACCATATATTTT. Protein product: CASKWGDLNTIYF.